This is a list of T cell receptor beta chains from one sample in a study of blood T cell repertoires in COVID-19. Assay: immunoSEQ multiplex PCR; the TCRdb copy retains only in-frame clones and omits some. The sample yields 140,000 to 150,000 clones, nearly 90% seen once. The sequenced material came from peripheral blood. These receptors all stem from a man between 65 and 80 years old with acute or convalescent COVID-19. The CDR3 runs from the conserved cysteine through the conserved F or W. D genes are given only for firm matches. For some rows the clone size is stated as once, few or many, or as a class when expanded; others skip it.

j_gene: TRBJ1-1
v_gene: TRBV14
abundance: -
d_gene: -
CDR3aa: CAIRPRGNTEAFF
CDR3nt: TGTGCCATCCGACCCAGGGGGAACACTGAAGCTTTCTTT

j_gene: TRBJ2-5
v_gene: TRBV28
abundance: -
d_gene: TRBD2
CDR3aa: CASSYGLAGQETQYF
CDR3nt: TGTGCCAGCAGCTACGGACTAGCGGGGCAAGAGACCCAGTACTTC

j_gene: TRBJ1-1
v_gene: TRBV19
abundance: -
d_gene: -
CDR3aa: CASRDGTGSPEAFF
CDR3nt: TGTGCCAGTAGGGACGGTACAGGGAGCCCTGAAGCTTTCTTT

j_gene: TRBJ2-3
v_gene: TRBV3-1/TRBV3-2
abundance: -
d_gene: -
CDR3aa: CASSLRSIKYF
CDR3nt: TGTGCCAGCAGCCTTCGTTCTATCAAGTATTTT

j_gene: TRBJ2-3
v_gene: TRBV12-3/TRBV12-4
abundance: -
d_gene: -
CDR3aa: CASSRSRTDTQYF
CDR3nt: TGTGCCAGCAGTCGGTCGCGAACAGATACGCAGTATTTT

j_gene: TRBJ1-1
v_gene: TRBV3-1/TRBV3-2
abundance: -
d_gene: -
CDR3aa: CASSQARVNTEAFF
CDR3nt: TGTGCCAGCAGCCAAGCACGGGTGAACACTGAAGCTTTCTTT

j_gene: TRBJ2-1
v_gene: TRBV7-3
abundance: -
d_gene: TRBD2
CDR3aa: CASSLLAGDYNEQFF
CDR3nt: TGTGCCAGCAGCCTACTAGCGGGGGATTACAATGAGCAGTTCTTC

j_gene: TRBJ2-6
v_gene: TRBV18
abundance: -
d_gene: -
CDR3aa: CASSPRADSDSGANVLTF
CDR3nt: TGTGCCAGCTCACCACGGGCAGACAGTGACTCTGGGGCCAACGTCCTGACTTTC

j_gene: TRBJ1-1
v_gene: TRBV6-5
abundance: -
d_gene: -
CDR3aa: CASSPPDSGIGAFF
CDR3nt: TGTGCCAGCAGTCCCCCTGACAGTGGGATCGGGGCTTTCTTT

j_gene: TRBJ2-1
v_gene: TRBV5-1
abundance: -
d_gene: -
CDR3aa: CASSPGESPNEQFF
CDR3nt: TGCGCCAGCAGCCCGGGGGAGTCCCCCAATGAGCAGTTCTTC

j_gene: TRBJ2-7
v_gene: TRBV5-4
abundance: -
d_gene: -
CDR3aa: CASSSKSTDYEQYF
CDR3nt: TGTGCCAGCAGCTCTAAATCGACAGATTACGAGCAGTACTTC

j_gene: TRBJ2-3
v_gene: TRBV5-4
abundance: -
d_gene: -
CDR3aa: CASSLTSYGTDTQYF
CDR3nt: TGTGCCAGCAGCCTTACTAGCTATGGGACAGATACGCAGTATTTT

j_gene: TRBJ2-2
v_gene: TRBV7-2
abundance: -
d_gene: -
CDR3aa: CASSLQGHTGELFF
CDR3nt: TGTGCCAGCAGCTTACAGGGGCACACCGGGGAGCTGTTTTTT

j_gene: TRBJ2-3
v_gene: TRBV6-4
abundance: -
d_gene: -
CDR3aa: CASSEEAGATTDTQYF
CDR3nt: TGTGCCAGCAGTGAAGAGGCGGGGGCCACCACAGATACGCAGTATTTT

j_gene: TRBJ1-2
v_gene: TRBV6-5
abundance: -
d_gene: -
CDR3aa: CASSQTISNYGYTF
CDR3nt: TGTGCCAGCAGCCAGACTATTAGTAACTATGGCTACACCTTC

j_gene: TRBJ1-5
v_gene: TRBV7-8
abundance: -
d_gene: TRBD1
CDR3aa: CASSPTGDGQPQHF
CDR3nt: TGTGCCAGCAGTCCGACAGGGGATGGGCAGCCCCAGCATTTT

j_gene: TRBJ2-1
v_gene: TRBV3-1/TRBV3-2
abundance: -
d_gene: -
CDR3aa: CASSQVLASYNEQFF
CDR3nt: TGTGCCAGCAGCCAAGTCCTAGCATCCTACAATGAGCAGTTCTTC

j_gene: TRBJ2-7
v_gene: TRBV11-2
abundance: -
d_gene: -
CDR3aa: CASSLEGSGSYEQYF
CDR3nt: TGTGCCAGCAGCTTAGAAGGGAGCGGATCCTACGAGCAGTACTTC

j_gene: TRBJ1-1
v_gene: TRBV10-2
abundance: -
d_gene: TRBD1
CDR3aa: CASSVGQGGTMNTEAFF
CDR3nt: TGCGCCAGCAGTGTCGGACAGGGGGGTACTATGAACACTGAAGCTTTCTTT

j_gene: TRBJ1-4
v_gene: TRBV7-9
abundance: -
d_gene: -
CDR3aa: CASSLAQTGNEKLFF
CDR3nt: TGTGCCAGCAGCTTAGCGCAGACGGGGAATGAAAAACTGTTTTTT

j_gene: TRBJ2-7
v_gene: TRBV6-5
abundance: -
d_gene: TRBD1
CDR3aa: CASRRDRSTYEQYF
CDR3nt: TGTGCCAGCAGACGGGACAGGTCGACCTACGAGCAGTACTTC

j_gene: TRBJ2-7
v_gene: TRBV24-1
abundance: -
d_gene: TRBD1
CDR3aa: CATTLTRTGVHEQYF
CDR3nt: TGTGCCACCACCCTTACGAGGACAGGGGTCCACGAGCAGTACTTC

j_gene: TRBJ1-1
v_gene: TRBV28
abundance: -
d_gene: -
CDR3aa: CASVESRNTEAFF
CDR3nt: TGTGCCAGCGTCGAGTCTCGGAACACTGAAGCTTTCTTT

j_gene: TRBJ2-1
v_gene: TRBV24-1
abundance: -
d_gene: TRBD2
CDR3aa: CATSNFAYRAAGLAGDIEQFF
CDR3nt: TGTGCCACCAGTAACTTCGCTTACAGGGCAGCGGGACTAGCGGGAGACATAGAGCAGTTCTTC

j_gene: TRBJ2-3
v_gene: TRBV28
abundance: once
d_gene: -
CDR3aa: CASSLRGGPTDTQYF
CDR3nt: TGTGCCAGCAGTTTACGCGGCGGCCCCACAGATACGCAGTATTTT

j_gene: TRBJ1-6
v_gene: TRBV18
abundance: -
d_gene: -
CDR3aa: CASSGLGTGNPNPSPLHF
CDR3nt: TGTGCCAGCTCAGGGCTCGGAACAGGGAACCCCAATCCCTCACCCCTCCACTTT

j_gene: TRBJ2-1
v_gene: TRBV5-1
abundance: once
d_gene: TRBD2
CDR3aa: CASGIAGGPGNEQFF
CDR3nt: TGCGCCAGCGGCATAGCGGGAGGGCCGGGGAATGAGCAGTTCTTC

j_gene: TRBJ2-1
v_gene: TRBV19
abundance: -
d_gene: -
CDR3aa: CASKRGTYNEQFF
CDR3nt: TGTGCCAGTAAAAGAGGGACCTACAATGAGCAGTTCTTC

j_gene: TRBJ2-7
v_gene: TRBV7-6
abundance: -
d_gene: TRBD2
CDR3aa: CASSLEAGLAGRGRYEQYF
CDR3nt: TGTGCCAGCAGCTTAGAAGCAGGGCTAGCGGGACGCGGGCGCTACGAGCAGTACTTC

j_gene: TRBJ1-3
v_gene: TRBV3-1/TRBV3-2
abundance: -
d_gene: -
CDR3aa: CASSQGLSNIYF
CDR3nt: TGTGCCAGCAGCCAAGGTTTGAGTAACATATATTTT

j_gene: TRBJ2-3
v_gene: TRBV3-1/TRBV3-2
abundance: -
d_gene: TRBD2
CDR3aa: CASSQDSGGGTDTQYF
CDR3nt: TGTGCCAGCAGCCAAGATTCGGGGGGAGGCACAGATACGCAGTATTTT

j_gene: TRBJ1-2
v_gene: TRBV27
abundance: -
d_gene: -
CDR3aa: CASSLSPSRLKGYGYTF
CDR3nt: TGTGCCAGCAGTTTATCCCCCAGCAGACTTAAAGGCTATGGCTACACCTTC

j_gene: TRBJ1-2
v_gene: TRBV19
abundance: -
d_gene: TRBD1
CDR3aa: CASSIAYQGANYGYTF
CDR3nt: TGTGCCAGTAGTATAGCGTACCAGGGGGCTAACTATGGCTACACCTTC

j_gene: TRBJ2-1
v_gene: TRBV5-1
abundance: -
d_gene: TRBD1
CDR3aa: CASRDGTGDEQFF
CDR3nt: TGCGCCAGCAGGGACGGGACAGGGGACGAGCAGTTCTTC

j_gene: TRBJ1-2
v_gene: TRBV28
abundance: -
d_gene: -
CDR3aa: CASSTGTNYGYTF
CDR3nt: TGTGCCAGCAGCACTGGGACAAATTATGGCTACACCTTC

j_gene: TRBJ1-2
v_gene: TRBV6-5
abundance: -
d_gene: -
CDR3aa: CASSYSSGGKDGYTF
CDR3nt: TGTGCCAGCAGTTACTCTTCTGGGGGCAAGGATGGCTACACCTTC

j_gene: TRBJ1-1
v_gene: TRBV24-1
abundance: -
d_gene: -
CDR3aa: CATMGEYPGTEAFF
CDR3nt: TGTGCCACCATGGGAGAGTACCCGGGGACTGAAGCTTTCTTT

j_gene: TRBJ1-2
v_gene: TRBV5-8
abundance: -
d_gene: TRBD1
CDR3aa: CASSSDRVMGGYTF
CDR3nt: TGTGCCAGCAGCTCGGACAGGGTGATGGGTGGCTACACCTTC

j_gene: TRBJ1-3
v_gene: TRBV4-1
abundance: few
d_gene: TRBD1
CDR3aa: CASSFYRGGKDTIYF
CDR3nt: TGCGCCAGCAGCTTCTACAGGGGGGGTAAGGACACCATATATTTT

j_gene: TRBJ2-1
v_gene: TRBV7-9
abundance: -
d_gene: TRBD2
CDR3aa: CASSLHSGRGHEQFF
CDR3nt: TGTGCCAGCAGCTTACACAGCGGGAGAGGCCATGAGCAGTTCTTC

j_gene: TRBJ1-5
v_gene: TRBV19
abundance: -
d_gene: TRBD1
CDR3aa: CASPRTGVSNQPQHF
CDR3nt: TGTGCCAGCCCGAGGACAGGGGTTAGCAATCAGCCCCAGCATTTT

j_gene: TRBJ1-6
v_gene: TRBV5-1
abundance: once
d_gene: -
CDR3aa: CASSLGPSVTYNSPLHF
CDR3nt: TGCGCCAGCAGCTTGGGTCCCTCGGTGACTTATAATTCACCCCTCCACTTT

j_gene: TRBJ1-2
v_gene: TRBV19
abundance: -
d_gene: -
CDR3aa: CASGDTSRVPYGYTF
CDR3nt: TGTGCCAGTGGGGACACATCTCGGGTGCCCTATGGCTACACCTTC

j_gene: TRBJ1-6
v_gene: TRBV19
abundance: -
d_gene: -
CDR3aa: CASSIATSNGLHF
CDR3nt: TGTGCCAGTAGTATAGCCACCTCTAATGGCCTCCACTTT

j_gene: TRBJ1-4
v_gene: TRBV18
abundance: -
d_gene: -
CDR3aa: CASSQGVPNEKLFF
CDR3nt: TGTGCCAGCTCACAAGGAGTACCGAATGAAAAACTGTTTTTT

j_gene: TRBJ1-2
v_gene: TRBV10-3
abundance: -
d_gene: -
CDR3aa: CAISGRESGRYGYTF
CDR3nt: TGTGCCATCAGTGGGCGAGAATCAGGGCGGTATGGCTACACCTTC

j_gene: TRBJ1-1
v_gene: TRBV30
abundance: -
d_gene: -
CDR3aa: CAWSVREGTEAFF
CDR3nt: TGTGCCTGGAGTGTAAGGGAGGGAACTGAAGCTTTCTTT

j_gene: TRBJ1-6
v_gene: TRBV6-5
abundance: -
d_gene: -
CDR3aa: CASSPGRGYNSPLHF
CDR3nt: TGTGCCAGCAGTCCGGGTCGAGGCTATAATTCACCCCTCCACTTT

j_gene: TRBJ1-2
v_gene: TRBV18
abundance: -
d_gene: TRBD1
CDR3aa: CASSPGQGEGYTF
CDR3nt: TGTGCCAGCTCACCAGGACAGGGTGAGGGCTACACCTTC

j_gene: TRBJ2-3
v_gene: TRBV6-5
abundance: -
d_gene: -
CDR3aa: CASREGVGETQYF
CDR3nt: TGTGCCAGCAGAGAGGGGGTTGGGGAGACGCAGTATTTT

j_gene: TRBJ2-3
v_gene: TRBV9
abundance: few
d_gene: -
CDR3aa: CASSAFWAGLDTQYF
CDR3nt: TGTGCCAGCAGCGCCTTCTGGGCGGGATTGGATACGCAGTATTTT

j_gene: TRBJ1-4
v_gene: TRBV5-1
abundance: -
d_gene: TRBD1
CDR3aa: CASSLGTGGEKLFF
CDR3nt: TGCGCCAGCAGCCTCGGGACAGGGGGAGAAAAACTGTTTTTT

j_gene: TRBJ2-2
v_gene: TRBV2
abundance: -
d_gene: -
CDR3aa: CASSEVRADTNTGELFF
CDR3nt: TGTGCCAGCAGTGAAGTGCGAGCGGATACGAACACCGGGGAGCTGTTTTTT

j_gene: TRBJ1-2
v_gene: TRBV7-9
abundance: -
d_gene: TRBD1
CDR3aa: CASSLGQGYRHGYTF
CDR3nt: TGTGCCAGCAGCTTAGGACAGGGCTACCGGCATGGCTACACCTTC